One T cell receptor beta chain is described in this entry. The source of the sample is a study of blood T cell repertoires in COVID-19. About the research overall: Samples representing acute and convalescent COVID-19 were sourced from the United States, Italy and Spain. The cDNA or gDNA used as material had been derived from T cells, B-cell-depleted T cells, or PBMCs.

In the authors' methods: Estimation of nucleated cell counts was performed using reference gene primer amplification. Profiled with immunoSEQ multiplex PCR; TCRdb holds only in-frame clones, not every one. That table gives V, J and clone size, and the DNA gave D and trimming. The table includes 30,000 to 40,000 clones, 88% detected once. Material: peripheral blood. This clonotype was obtained from a man in his 60s with active COVID-19.

The CDR3 loop is CASSDQGVRNTIYF. The CDR3 nucleotides read TGTGCCAGCAGCGACCAGGGGGTTAGAAACACCATATATTTT. The V gene is TRBV7-9, the J gene TRBJ1-3, with 7 bases lining up with TRBD1. The CDR3 runs 14 residues. Losses at the gene ends were 5 bases for V and 5 bases for J; bases not matched to a gene: 6. Germline loops: CDR1 SEHNR, CDR2 FQNEAQ (reference sequence).